The 2 T cell receptor beta chains presented below share a single source sample, sequenced in a study of blood T cell repertoires in COVID-19. Here immunoSEQ multiplex PCR was the method, and the copy in TCRdb shows in-frame clones only, minus some. The table includes more than 110,000 clones, roughly 76% detected once. Sequencing was done on a sample of peripheral blood. The receptors shown here come from a man of 80 years or more with acute or convalescent COVID-19.

This chain uses TRBV2 with TRBJ2-5, with a tentative D call TRBD1 (6 bases). In germline, CDR1 is SNHLY, CDR2 FYNNEI. The CDR3 covers 13 residues. Trimming pared 2 bases from V and 3 bases from J, leaving 7 bases between. The CDR3 region is CASSENREETQYF. The CDR3 DNA follows: TGTGCCAGCAGTGAAAACAGGGAAGAGACCCAGTACTTC.

The chain uses TRBV6-5 and TRBJ1-1; TRBD1 might be the D (6 bases). The CDR3 runs 11 residues. Trimming removed 6 bases at V and 8 bases at J, with 10 bases between. Germline CDR1 and CDR2: MNHEY and SVGAGI. The CDR3 sequence: CASSFDREAFF. CDR3 bases: TGTGCCAGCAGCTTCGACAGGGAAGCTTTCTTT.